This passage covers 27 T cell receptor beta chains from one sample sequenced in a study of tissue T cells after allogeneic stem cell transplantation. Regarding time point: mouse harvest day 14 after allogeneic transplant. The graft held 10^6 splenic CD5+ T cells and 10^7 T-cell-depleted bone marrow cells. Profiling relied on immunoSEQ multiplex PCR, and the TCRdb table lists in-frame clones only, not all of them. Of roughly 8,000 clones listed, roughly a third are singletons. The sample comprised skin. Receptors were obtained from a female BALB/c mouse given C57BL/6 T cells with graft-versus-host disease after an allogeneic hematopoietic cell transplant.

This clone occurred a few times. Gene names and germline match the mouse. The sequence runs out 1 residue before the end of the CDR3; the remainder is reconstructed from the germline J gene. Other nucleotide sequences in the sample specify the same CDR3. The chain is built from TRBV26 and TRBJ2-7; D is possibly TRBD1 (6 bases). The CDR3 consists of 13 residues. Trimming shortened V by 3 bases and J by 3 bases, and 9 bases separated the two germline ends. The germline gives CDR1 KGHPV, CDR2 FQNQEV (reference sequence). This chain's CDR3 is CASSLRDNYEQYF. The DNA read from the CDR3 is TGTGCCAGCAGTCTCAGGGACAACTATGAACAGTAC.

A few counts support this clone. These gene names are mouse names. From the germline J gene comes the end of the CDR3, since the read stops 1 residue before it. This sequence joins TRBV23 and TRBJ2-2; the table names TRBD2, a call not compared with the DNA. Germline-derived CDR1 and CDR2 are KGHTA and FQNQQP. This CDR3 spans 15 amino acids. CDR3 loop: CSSSQSLGTTGQLYF. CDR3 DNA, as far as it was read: TGCTCCAGCAGTCAATCACTGGGGACGACCGGGCAGCTCTAC.

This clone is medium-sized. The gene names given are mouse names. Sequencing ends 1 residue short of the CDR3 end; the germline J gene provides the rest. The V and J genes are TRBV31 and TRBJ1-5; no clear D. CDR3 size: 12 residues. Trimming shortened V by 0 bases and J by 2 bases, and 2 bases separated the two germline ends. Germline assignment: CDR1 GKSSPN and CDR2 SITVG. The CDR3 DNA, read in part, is TGTGCCTGGAGTCTTGACAACCAGGCTCCGCTT. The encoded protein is CAWSLDNQAPL. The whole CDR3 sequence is CAWSLDNQAPLF.

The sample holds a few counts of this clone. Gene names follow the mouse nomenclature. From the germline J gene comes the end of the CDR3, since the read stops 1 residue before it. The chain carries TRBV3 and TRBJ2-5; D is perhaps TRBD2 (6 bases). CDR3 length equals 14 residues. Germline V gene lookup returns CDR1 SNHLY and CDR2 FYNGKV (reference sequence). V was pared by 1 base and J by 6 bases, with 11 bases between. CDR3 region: CASSLGLGKDTQYF. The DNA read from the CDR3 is TGTGCCAGCAGCTTAGGCCTGGGGAAGGACACCCAGTAC.

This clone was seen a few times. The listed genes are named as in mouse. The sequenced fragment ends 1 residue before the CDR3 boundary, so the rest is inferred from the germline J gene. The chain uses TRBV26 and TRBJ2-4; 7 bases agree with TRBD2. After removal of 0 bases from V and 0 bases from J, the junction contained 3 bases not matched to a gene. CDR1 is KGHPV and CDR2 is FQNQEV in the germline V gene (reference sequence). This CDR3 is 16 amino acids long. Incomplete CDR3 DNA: TGTGCCAGCAGTCTGTCCTGGGGGACTAGTCAAAACACCTTGTAC. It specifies CASSLSWGTSQNTLY. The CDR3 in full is CASSLSWGTSQNTLYF.

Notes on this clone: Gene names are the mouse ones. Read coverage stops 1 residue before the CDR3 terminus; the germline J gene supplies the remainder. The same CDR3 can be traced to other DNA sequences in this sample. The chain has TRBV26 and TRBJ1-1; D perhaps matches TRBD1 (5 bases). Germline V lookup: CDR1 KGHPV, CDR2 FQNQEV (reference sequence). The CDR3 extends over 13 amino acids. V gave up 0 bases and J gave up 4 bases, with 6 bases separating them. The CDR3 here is CASSLSQGTEVFF. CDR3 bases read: TGTGCCAGCAGTCTGTCGCAGGGCACAGAAGTCTTC.

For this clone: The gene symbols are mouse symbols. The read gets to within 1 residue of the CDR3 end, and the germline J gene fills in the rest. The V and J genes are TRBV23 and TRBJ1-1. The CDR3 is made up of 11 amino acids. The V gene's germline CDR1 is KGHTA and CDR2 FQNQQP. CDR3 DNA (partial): TGCTCCAGCAGTCAAGGGGCAGAAGTCTTC. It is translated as CSSSQGAEVF. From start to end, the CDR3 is CSSSQGAEVFF.

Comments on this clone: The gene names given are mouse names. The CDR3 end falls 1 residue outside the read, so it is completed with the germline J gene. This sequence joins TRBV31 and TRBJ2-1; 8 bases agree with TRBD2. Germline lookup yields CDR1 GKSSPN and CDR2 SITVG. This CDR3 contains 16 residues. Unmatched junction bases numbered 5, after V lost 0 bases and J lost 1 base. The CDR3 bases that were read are TGTGCCTGGAGTCTACGGCCTGGGGGGAACTATGCTGAGCAGTTC. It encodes CAWSLRPGGNYAEQF. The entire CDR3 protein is CAWSLRPGGNYAEQFF. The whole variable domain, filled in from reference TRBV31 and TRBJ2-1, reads AQTIHQWPVAEIKAVGSPLSLGCTIKGKSSPNLYWYWQATGGTLQQLFYSITVGQVESVVQLNLSASRPKDDQFILSTEKLLLSHSGFYLCAWSLRPGGNYAEQFFGPGTRLTVL.

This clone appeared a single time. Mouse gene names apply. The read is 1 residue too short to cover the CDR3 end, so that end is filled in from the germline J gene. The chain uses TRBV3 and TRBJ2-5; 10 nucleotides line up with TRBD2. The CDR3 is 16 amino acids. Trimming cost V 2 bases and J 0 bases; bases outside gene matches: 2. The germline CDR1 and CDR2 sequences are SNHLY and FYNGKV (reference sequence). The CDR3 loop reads CASSLLGGLNQDTQYF. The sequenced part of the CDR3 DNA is TGTGCCAGCAGCTTACTGGGGGGGCTTAACCAAGACACCCAGTAC.

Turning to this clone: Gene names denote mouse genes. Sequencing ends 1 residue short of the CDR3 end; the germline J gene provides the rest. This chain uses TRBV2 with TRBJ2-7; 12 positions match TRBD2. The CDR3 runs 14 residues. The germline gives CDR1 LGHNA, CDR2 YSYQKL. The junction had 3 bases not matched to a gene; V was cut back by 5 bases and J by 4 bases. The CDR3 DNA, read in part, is TGTGCCAGCAGCGGGACTGGGGGGACGTATGAACAGTAC. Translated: CASSGTGGTYEQY. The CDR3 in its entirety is CASSGTGGTYEQYF.

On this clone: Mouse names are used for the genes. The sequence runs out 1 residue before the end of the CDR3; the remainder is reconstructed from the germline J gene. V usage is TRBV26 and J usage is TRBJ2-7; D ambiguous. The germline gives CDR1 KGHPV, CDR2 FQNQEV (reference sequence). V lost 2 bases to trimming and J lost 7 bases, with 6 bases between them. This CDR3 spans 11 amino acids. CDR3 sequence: CASSLGDEQYF. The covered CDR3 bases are TGTGCCAGCAGTCTGGGAGACGAACAGTAC. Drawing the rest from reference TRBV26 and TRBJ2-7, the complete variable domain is NSKVIQTPRYLVKGQGQKAKMRCIPEKGHPVVFWYQQNKNNEFKFLINFQNQEVLQQIDMTEKRFSAECPSNSPCSLEIQSSEAGDSALYLCASSLGDEQYFGPGTRLTVL.

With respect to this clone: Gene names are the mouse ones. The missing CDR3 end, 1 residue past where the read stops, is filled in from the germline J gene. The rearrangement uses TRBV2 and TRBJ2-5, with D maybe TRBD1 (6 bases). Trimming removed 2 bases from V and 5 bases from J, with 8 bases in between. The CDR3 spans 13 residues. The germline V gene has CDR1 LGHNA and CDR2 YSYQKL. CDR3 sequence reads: CASSQTGLDTQYF. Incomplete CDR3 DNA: TGTGCCAGCAGCCAAACAGGGCTAGACACCCAGTAC.

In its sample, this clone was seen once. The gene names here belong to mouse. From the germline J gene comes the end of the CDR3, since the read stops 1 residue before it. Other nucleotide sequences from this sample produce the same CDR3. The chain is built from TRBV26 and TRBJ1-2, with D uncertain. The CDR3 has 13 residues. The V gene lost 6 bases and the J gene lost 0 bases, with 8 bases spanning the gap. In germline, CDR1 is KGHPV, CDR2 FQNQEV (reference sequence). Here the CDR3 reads CASSLQANSDYTF. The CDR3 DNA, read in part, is TGTGCCAGCAGCCTACAAGCAAACTCCGACTACACC. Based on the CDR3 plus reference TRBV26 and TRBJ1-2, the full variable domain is NSKVIQTPRYLVKGQGQKAKMRCIPEKGHPVVFWYQQNKNNEFKFLINFQNQEVLQQIDMTEKRFSAECPSNSPCSLEIQSSEAGDSALYLCASSLQANSDYTFGSGTRLLVI.

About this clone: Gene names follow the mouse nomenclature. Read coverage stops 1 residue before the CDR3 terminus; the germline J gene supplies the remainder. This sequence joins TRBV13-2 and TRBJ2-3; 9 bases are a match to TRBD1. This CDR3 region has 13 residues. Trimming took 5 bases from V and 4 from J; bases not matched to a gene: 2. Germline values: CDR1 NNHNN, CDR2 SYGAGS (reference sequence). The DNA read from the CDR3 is TGTGCCAGCGGGGGGACAGGGCCAGAAACGCTGTAT. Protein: CASGGTGPETLY. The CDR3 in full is CASGGTGPETLYF.

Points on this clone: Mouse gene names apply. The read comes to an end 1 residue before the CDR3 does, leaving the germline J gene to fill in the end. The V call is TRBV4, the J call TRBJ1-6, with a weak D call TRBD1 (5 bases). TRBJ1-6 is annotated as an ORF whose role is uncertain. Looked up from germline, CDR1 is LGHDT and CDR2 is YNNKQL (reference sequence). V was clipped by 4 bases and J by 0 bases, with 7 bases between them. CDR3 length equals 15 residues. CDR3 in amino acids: CASSSDSSYNSPLYF. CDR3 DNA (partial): TGTGCCAGCAGCTCAGACAGTTCCTATAATTCGCCCCTCTAC.

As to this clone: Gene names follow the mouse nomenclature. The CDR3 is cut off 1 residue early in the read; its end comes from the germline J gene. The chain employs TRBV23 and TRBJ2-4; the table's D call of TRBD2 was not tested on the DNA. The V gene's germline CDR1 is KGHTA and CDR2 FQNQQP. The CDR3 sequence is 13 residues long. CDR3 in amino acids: CSSSGDWPNTLYF. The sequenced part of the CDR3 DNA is TGCTCCAGCAGTGGGGACTGGCCCAACACCTTGTAC. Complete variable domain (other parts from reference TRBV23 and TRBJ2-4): DAAVTQKPRYLIKMKGQEAEMKCIPEKGHTAVFWYQQKQSKELKFLIYFQNQQPLDQIDMVKERFSAVCPSSSLCSLGIRTCEAEDSALYLCSSSGDWPNTLYFGAGTRLSVL.

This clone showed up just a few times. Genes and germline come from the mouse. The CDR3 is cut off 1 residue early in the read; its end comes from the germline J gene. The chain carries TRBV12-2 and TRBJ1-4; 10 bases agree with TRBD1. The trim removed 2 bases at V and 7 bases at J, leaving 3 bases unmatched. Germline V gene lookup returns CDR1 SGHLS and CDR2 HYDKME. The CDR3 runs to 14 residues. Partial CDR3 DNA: TGTGCCAGCTCTCGGGACAGGGGAGGCGAAAGATTATTT. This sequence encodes CASSRDRGGERLF. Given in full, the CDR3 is CASSRDRGGERLFF.

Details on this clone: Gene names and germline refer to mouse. CDR3 bases read: TGTGCCATGACTGCTAGTGCAGAAACGCTGTAT. The encoded protein is CAMTASAETLY. The complete CDR3 sequence is CAMTASAETLYF. This chain links TRBV24 with TRBJ2-3, with D possibly being TRBD2 (5 bases). The observed sequence ends 1 residue before the CDR3 terminus, with the missing tail filled in from the germline J gene. The germline CDR1 and CDR2 sequences are KGHTA and FRNEEI. Trimming shortened V by 10 bases and J by 0 bases, and 8 bases separated the two germline ends. This CDR3 comprises 12 residues.

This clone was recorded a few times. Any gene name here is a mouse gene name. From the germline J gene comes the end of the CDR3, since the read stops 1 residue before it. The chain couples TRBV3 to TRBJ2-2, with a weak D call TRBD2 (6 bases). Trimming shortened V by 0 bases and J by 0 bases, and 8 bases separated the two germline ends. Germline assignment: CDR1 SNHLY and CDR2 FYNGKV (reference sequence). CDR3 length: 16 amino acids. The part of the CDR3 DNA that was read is TGTGCCAGCAGCTTAGCGGGGGGTGCAAACACCGGGCAGCTCTAC. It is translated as CASSLAGGANTGQLY. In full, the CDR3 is CASSLAGGANTGQLYF. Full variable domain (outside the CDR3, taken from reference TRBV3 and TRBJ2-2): GPKVLQIPSHQIIDMGQMVTLNCDPVSNHLYFYWYKQILGQQMEFLVNFYNGKVMEKSKLFKDQFSVERPDGSYFTLKIQPTALEDSAVYFCASSLAGGANTGQLYFGEGSKLTVL.

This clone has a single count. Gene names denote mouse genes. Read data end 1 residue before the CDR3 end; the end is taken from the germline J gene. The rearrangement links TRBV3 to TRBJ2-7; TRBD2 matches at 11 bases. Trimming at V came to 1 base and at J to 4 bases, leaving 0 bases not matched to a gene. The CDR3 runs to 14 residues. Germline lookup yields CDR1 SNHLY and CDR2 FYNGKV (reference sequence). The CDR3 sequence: CASSLGDWGYEQYF. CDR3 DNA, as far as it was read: TGTGCCAGCAGCTTAGGGGACTGGGGGTATGAACAGTAC.

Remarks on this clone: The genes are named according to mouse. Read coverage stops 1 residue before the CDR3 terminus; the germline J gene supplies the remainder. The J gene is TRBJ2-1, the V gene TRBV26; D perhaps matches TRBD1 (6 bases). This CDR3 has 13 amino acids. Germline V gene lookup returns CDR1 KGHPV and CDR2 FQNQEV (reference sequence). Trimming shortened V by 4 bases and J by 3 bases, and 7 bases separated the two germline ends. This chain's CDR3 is CASSQDSYAEQFF. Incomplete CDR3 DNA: TGTGCCAGCAGTCAGGACAGCTATGCTGAGCAGTTC.

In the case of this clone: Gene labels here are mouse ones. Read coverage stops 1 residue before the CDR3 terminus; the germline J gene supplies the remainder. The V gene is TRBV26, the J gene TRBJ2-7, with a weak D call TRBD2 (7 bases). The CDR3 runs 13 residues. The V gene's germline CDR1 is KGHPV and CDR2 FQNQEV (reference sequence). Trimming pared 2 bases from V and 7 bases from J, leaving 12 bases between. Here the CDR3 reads CASSLGGREEQYF. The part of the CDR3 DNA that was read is TGTGCCAGCAGTCTGGGGGGGCGCGAGGAACAGTAC.

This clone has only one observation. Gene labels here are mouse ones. The sequenced CDR3 bases are TGTGCCAGCAGCTCACAGGGGTGGGGGGGCGCAGAAACGCTGTAT. Translated: CASSSQGWGGAETLY. The CDR3 in full is CASSSQGWGGAETLYF. The V call is TRBV3, the J call TRBJ2-3, with 9 bases matching TRBD2. The read falls 1 residue short of the CDR3 end, and the missing part is taken from the germline J gene. The germline V gene has CDR1 SNHLY and CDR2 FYNGKV (reference sequence). The J segment lost 3 bases and the V segment lost 4 bases, leaving 8 bases of the junction unmatched. This CDR3 comprises 16 residues.

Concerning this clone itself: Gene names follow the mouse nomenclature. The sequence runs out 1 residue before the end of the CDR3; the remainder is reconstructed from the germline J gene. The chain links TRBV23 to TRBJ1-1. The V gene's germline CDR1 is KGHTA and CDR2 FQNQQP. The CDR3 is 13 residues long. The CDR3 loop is CSSSQSGITEVFF. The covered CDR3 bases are TGCTCCAGCAGTCAATCTGGTATAACAGAAGTCTTC.

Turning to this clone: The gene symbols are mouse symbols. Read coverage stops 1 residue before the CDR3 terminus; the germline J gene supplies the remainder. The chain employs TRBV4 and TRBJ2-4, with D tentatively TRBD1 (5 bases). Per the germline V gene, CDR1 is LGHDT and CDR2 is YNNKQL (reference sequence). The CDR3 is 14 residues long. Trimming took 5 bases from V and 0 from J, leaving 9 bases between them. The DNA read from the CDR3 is TGTGCCAGCAGCCGGACAAATAGTCAAAACACCTTGTAC. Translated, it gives CASSRTNSQNTLY. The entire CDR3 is CASSRTNSQNTLYF. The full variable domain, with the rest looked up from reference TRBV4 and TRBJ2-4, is ETAVFQTPNYHVTQVGNEVSFNCKQTLGHDTMYWYKQDSKKLLKIMFSYNNKQLIVNETVPRRFSPQSSDKAHLNLRIKSVEPEDSAVYLCASSRTNSQNTLYFGAGTRLSVL.

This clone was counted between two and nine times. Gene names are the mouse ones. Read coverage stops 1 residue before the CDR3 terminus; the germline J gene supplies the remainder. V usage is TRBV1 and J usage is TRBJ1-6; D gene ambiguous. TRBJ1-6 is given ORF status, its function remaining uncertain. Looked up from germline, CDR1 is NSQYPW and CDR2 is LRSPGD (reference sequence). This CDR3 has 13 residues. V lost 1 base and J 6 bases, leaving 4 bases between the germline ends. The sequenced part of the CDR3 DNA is TGCACCTGCAGTGCAGGAATTAATTCGCCCCTCTAC. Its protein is CTCSAGINSPLY. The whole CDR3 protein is CTCSAGINSPLYF.

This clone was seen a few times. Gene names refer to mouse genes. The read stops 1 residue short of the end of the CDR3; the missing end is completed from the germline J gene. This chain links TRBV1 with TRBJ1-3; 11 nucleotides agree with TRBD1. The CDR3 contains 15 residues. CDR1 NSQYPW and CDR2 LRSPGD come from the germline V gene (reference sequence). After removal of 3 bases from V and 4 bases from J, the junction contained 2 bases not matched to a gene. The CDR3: CTCSARDRGGNTLYF. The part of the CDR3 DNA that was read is TGCACCTGCAGTGCCCGGGACAGGGGGGGAAATACGCTCTAT.